The 12 T cell receptor beta chains in this list originate from one sample, sequenced in a study of T cell clonotyping in hematopoietic cell transplantation. Regarding time point: recipient sample about 28 days before transplant, after cytoreduction. The assay was immunoSEQ multiplex PCR, and TCRdb's table has in-frame clones only and misses some. The table has tens of thousands of clones, less than 96% seen once. Sample: peripheral blood mononuclear cells, taken before stem cell transplant. The receptors originated from a woman in her forties or fifties with acute myeloid leukemia. Some clones in this sample may be carry-over from other donors' samples.

In its sample, this clone was seen once. The rearrangement joins TRBV30 to TRBJ2-2, with a possible D match to TRBD1 (5 bases). The germline V and J ends were trimmed by 8 bases and 1 base, with 17 bases remaining between them. The CDR3 consists of 15 residues. Looked up from germline, CDR1 is GTSNPN and CDR2 is SVGIG (reference sequence). This chain's CDR3 is CAGPPDRGNTGELFF. CDR3 DNA: TGTGCCGGCCCGCCGGATAGGGGGAACACCGGGGAGCTGTTTTTT. The full variable domain, rest sourced from reference TRBV30 and TRBJ2-2, is SQTIHQWPATLVQPVGSPLSLECTVEGTSNPNLYWYRQAAGRGLQLLFYSVGIGQISSEVPQNLSASRPQDRQFILSSKKLLLSDSGFYLCAGPPDRGNTGELFFGEGSRLTVL.

The chain recombines TRBV14 with TRBJ1-2, with TRBD1 as a possible D gene (5 bases). The CDR3 is made up of 15 amino acids. Germline loops: CDR1 SGHDN, CDR2 FVKESK. Trimming left V 4 bases short and J 2 bases short, with 14 bases between. This chain's CDR3 is CASSRDVSGNYGYTF. The CDR3 coding sequence is TGTGCCAGCAGCCGGGACGTTAGCGGAAACTATGGCTACACCTTC.

The rearrangement uses TRBV5-1 and TRBJ1-5; possibly TRBD1 for D (6 bases). V lost 4 bases to trimming and J lost 7 bases, with 15 bases between them. CDR3 length: 14 amino acids. CDR1 and CDR2 (germline): SGHRS, YFSETQ. CDR3 nucleotide sequence: TGCGCCAGCAGCGTATCGGGGGGGCGGCAGCCCCAGCATTTT. This gives the protein CASSVSGGRQPQHF.

This clone occurred a few times. The rearrangement uses TRBV4-1 and TRBJ1-5; D uncertain. Germline V lookup: CDR1 MGHRA, CDR2 YSYEKL. The CDR3 is made up of 13 amino acids. Trimming took off 4 bases at V and 11 bases at J, with 15 bases between the two ends. CDR3 protein: CASSREGEASQHF. The DNA for the CDR3 is TGCGCCAGCAGCCGAGAAGGCGAGGCGTCCCAGCATTTT.

The rearrangement links TRBV6-5 to TRBJ2-1, with D perhaps matching TRBD1 (5 bases). The CDR3 extends over 15 amino acids. The V end was cut by 2 bases, the J end by 4 bases, with 12 bases between. Looked up from germline, CDR1 is MNHEY and CDR2 is SVGAGI. CDR3 coding DNA: TGTGCCAGCAGTTACCAGGGTGTCTATTACAATGAGCAGTTCTTC. Amino acids: CASSYQGVYYNEQFF.

J is TRBJ2-5 and V is TRBV30; D is uncertain. V lost 0 bases and J lost 7, with 12 bases in between. The CDR3 runs 13 residues. Germline values: CDR1 GTSNPN, CDR2 SVGIG (reference sequence). CDR3 nucleotide sequence: TGTGCCTGGAGTGTTGGTAGCATTGGGACCCAGTACTTC. Translated: CAWSVGSIGTQYF.

V is TRBV27 and J is TRBJ2-7; weak D call: TRBD1 (6 bases). Trimming pared 6 bases from V and 0 bases from J, leaving 6 bases between. Germline V gene sequence: CDR1 MNHEY, CDR2 SMNVEV (reference sequence). CDR3 length: 12 amino acids. CDR3 amino acids: CASRDSSYEQYF. The CDR3 DNA is TGTGCCAGCAGGGACAGCTCCTACGAGCAGTACTTC.

On this clone itself: The junction and the germline gene differ at one end; a read error may be behind it. V and J are TRBV5-1 and TRBJ1-4; a weak D match, TRBD1 (5 bases). Per the germline V gene, CDR1 is SGHRS and CDR2 is YFSETQ. This CDR3 comprises 16 residues. The CDR3 sequence is CASTLTETTTNEKLFF. The CDR3 DNA sequence: TGCGCCAGCACCTTGACAGAAACCACAACTAATGAAAAACTGTTTTTT. Looking up the rest from reference TRBV5-1 and TRBJ1-4 gives the full variable domain: KAGVTQTPRYLIKTRGQQVTLSCSPISGHRSVSWYQQTPGQGLQFLFEYFSETQRNKGNFPGRFSGRQFSNSRSEMNVSTLELGDSALYLCASTLTETTTNEKLFFGSGTQLSVL.

The J gene is TRBJ2-7, the V gene TRBV13, with 8 bases that match TRBD2. The germline CDR1 and CDR2 sequences are PRHDT and FYEKMQ (reference sequence). The CDR3 spans 15 residues. After removal of 0 bases from V and 4 bases from J, the junction contained 5 bases not matched to a gene. CDR3 sequence (DNA): TGTGCCAGCAGCTTAGGGCGGGGGGTCCCTTACGAGCAGTACTTC. It yields the protein CASSLGRGVPYEQYF.

V gene TRBV5-1 combines with J gene TRBJ2-2; 7 positions match TRBD1. CDR1 is SGHRS and CDR2 is YFSETQ in the germline V gene. V was clipped by 8 bases and J by 2 bases; unmatched bases: 9. This CDR3 is built from 15 residues. Written as DNA, the CDR3 is TGCGCCAGTCGAACCGGGACAGAAAACACCGGGGAGCTGTTTTTT. Protein sequence: CASRTGTENTGELFF.

The chain employs TRBV19 and TRBJ1-4, with no clear D. The ends were cut back, 9 bases at V and 7 bases at J, with 12 bases in the middle. Germline assignment: CDR1 LNHDA and CDR2 SQIVND (reference sequence). This CDR3 contains 12 residues. CDR3 residues: CASVGIAEKLFF. In DNA form, the CDR3 reads TGTGCCAGCGTCGGGATTGCTGAAAAACTGTTTTTT.

The chain couples TRBV19 to TRBJ1-1; TRBD1 might be the D (6 bases). The CDR3 length is 13 residues. CDR1 is LNHDA and CDR2 is SQIVND in the germline V gene (reference sequence). Trimming took off 9 bases at V and 3 bases at J, with 14 bases between the two ends. The CDR3 nucleotides are TGTGCCAGCGCGCAACACAGGGACACTGAAGCTTTCTTT. As protein: CASAQHRDTEAFF.